Listed below are T cell receptor beta chains from one sample, sequenced in a study of cytomegalovirus exposure and HLA in healthy donors. Profiled with immunoSEQ multiplex PCR; TCRdb holds only in-frame clones, not every one. This table has 65,000 to 85,000 clones, roughly 89% appearing once. Sequenced input: PBMCs. The receptors stem from a woman between 25 and 40 years old in good health and CMV-seronegative. Both conserved end residues are part of each CDR3. A D gene is named only where the DNA matches it firmly. Some rows mark clone size as missing; the rest say once, few, many or name a class of expanded clone.

V	J	D	size	CDR3	DNA
TRBV9	TRBJ2-3	TRBD2	-	CASSVETSGTRTDTQYF	TGTGCCAGCAGCGTCGAGACTAGCGGGACTCGCACAGATACGCAGTATTTT
TRBV27	TRBJ2-4	TRBD2	-	CASRDVRLAGVVQYF	TGTGCCAGCAGAGATGTTCGGCTAGCGGGAGTGGTCCAGTACTTC
TRBV7-9	TRBJ2-7	TRBD1	-	CASSPPGQTYEQYF	TGTGCCAGCAGCCCCCCGGGACAGACCTACGAGCAGTACTTC
TRBV4-2	TRBJ2-1	-	-	CASSQGAVGYNEQFF	TGTGCCAGCAGCCAAGGAGCGGTGGGCTACAATGAGCAGTTCTTC
TRBV6-5	TRBJ1-2	-	-	CASTPSLQFLYGYTF	TGTGCCAGCACCCCCTCTTTACAGTTTCTTTATGGCTACACCTTC
TRBV6-1	TRBJ2-7	-	-	CASSESPNRYEQYF	TGTGCCAGCAGTGAGTCTCCTAACCGATACGAGCAGTACTTC
TRBV7-2	TRBJ1-3	-	few	CASSSQTPNSGNTIYF	TGTGCCAGCAGCTCACAAACCCCCAACTCTGGAAACACCATATATTTT
TRBV30	TRBJ2-5	-	once	CAWSAGTSLWETQYF	TGTGCCTGGAGTGCCGGAACTAGCCTTTGGGAGACCCAGTACTTC
TRBV4-1	TRBJ1-2	TRBD1	-	CASSQGTGGRPFYGYTF	TGCGCCAGCAGCCAAGGAACAGGGGGCCGACCATTCTATGGCTACACCTTC
TRBV5-8	TRBJ2-7	TRBD1	once	CASSKGAGYEQYF	TGTGCCAGCAGTAAGGGGGCAGGGTACGAGCAGTACTTC
TRBV5-5	TRBJ2-3	-	-	CASSLSREAGDTQYF	TGTGCCAGCAGCTTGTCTCGCGAAGCAGGGGATACGCAGTATTTT
TRBV5-1	TRBJ2-3	TRBD1	-	CASSIGTADTQYF	TGCGCCAGCAGCATCGGGACAGCAGATACGCAGTATTTT
TRBV11-3	TRBJ2-1	TRBD2	few	CASSLEQAGSSFNNEQFF	TGTGCCAGCAGCTTAGAACAAGCGGGGTCGTCGTTCAACAATGAGCAGTTCTTC
TRBV7-2	TRBJ1-4	-	-	CASSFVVNEKLFF	TGTGCCAGCAGCTTCGTTGTTAATGAAAAACTGTTTTTT
TRBV18	TRBJ1-4	-	-	CASSPFDGTNEKLFF	TGTGCCAGCTCACCTTTCGACGGGACTAATGAAAAACTGTTTTTT
TRBV27	TRBJ1-1	-	once	CASRGDKGVVSTEAFF	TGTGCCAGCAGGGGGGACAAGGGGGTGGTGAGTACTGAAGCTTTCTTT
TRBV11-3	TRBJ1-1	TRBD1	-	CASSLRDRVTEAFF	TGTGCCAGCAGCCTCCGGGACAGGGTCACTGAAGCTTTCTTT
TRBV5-1	TRBJ2-7	TRBD2	-	CASSLGGTSGTHYEQYF	TGCGCCAGCAGCTTGGGCGGGACTAGCGGGACCCACTACGAGCAGTACTTC
TRBV7-2	TRBJ2-3	-	-	CASTPGGITSQYF	TGTGCCAGCACCCCCGGAGGTATAACATCGCAGTATTTT
TRBV7-6	TRBJ2-2	-	-	CASSLASSTSTGELFF	TGTGCCAGCAGCTTAGCGTCTAGCACTTCCACCGGGGAGCTGTTTTTT
TRBV28	TRBJ1-3	-	-	CASSLPHITGSGDGGNTIYF	TGTGCCAGCAGTTTGCCCCATATCACGGGGTCAGGGGACGGTGGAAACACCATATATTTT
TRBV7-2	TRBJ2-2	-	-	CASSLLWPGELFF	TGTGCCAGCAGCTTATTATGGCCCGGGGAGCTGTTTTTT
TRBV30	TRBJ2-7	-	-	CAWSVRLSYEQYF	TGTGCCTGGAGTGTACGACTCTCCTACGAGCAGTACTTC
TRBV7-3	TRBJ2-2	TRBD1	-	CASSLRPMFRTGGTGELFF	TGTGCCAGCAGCTTACGACCGATGTTCCGGACAGGGGGAACCGGGGAGCTGTTTTTT